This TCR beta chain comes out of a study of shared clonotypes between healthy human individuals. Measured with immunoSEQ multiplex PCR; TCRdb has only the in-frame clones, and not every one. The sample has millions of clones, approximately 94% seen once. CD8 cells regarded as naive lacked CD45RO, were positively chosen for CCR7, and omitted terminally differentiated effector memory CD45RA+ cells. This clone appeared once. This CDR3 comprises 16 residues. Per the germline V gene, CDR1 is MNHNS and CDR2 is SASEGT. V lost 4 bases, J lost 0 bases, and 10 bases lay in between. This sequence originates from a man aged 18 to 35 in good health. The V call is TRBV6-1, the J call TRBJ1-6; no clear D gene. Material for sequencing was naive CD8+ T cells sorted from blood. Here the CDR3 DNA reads TGTGCCAGCAGTGTCAGGAAGAGCTCCTATAATTCACCCCTCCACTTT. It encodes CASSVRKSSYNSPLHF.